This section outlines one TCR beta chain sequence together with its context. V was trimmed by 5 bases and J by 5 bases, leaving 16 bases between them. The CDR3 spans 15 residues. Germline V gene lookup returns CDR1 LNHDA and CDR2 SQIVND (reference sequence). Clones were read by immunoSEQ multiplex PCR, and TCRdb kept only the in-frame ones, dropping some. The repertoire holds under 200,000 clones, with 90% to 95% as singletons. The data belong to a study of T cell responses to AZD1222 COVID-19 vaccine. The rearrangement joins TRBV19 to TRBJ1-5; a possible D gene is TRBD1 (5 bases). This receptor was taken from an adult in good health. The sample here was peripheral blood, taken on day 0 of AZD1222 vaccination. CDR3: CASSGGWSGDQPQHF. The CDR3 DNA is TGTGCCAGTAGTGGGGGGTGGTCAGGAGATCAGCCCCAGCATTTT.